A single sample is the source of the 2 T cell receptor beta chains below, sequenced in a study of control samples from healthy donors and cancer patients. Generated by immunoSEQ multiplex PCR, the TCRdb table keeps only in-frame clones and is missing some. The sample has approximately 89,000 clones; 85% to 90% are singletons. Material for sequencing was blood. The receptors were gathered from a woman aged 40 to 50 in good health.

CDR3 protein: CASSRDEGGKLFF. CDR3 bases: TGTGCCAGCAGCCGAGACGAGGGAGGAAAACTGTTTTTT. The chain has TRBV5-4 and TRBJ1-4; D remains ambiguous. Germline assignment: CDR1 SGHNT and CDR2 YYREEE (reference sequence). V gave up 4 bases and J gave up 10 bases, with 14 bases separating them. This CDR3 is 13 amino acids long.

The chain carries TRBV5-1 and TRBJ1-2, with 11 bases fitting TRBD1. Germline V gene data show CDR1 as SGHRS and CDR2 as YFSETQ. CDR3 length: 16 residues. Trimming took 2 bases from V and 4 from J; bases not matched to a gene: 7. The CDR3 DNA sequence: TGCGCCAGCAGCTTAAGCGGGACAGGGGGTATCTATGGCTACACCTTC. It specifies CASSLSGTGGIYGYTF.